What follows are 28 T cell receptor beta chains derived from one specimen sequenced in a study of T-cell reconstitution after alpha-beta-depleted transplantation in children. The authors prepared the TCRbeta library with unique molecular identifiers. TCRdb reanalysed the PCR reads using MiXCR and keeps one entry per CDR3 protein. The sample has under 70,000 distinct CDR3 sequences, 9.5% to 13% seen once. The sample was PBMCs, taken before TCRalphabeta/CD19-depleted stem cell transplant. The receptors stem from a boy younger than 18 with acute myeloid leukemia, due to receive a stem cell transplant.

The J gene is TRBJ2-7, the V gene TRBV4-2; 11 positions match TRBD2. Germline values: CDR1 LGHNA, CDR2 YNFKEQ. This CDR3 spans 15 amino acids. With V trimmed by 4 bases and J by 0 bases, 2 bases remained unmatched. The CDR3 reads CASSPGTSGSYEQYF. DNA of the CDR3: TGTGCCAGCAGCCCCGGGACTAGCGGCTCCTACGAGCAGTACTTC.

This clonotype has ten or more counts. The rearrangement uses TRBV6-5 and TRBJ2-1; D possibly matches TRBD1 or TRBD2 (5 bases each). The V end was cut by 2 bases, the J end by 4 bases, with 9 bases between. Germline assignment: CDR1 MNHEY and CDR2 SVGAGI. CDR3 size: 14 residues. The CDR3 DNA sequence: TGTGCCAGCAGTTACCGGGACGGATACAATGAGCAGTTCTTC. Translating gives CASSYRDGYNEQFF.

V is TRBV30 and J is TRBJ1-1; 7 nucleotides align to TRBD1. CDR1 and CDR2 (germline): GTSNPN, SVGIG (reference sequence). The CDR3 covers 15 residues. Unmatched junction bases numbered 10, after V lost 3 bases and J lost 3 bases. CDR3 in DNA: TGTGCCTGGAGCCGGGTAGGGGGCGCCCACACTGAAGCTTTCTTT. Translation: CAWSRVGGAHTEAFF.

This clonotype has a count of ten or more. This chain uses TRBV4-2 with TRBJ2-2; 7 nucleotides align to TRBD2. CDR1 is LGHNA, CDR2 YNFKEQ, per germline. V lost 3 bases and J lost 7; bases outside the gene matches: 14. The CDR3 covers 17 residues. The CDR3 spells CASSQVGGTFLDGELFF. The CDR3 DNA follows: TGTGCCAGCAGCCAGGTGGGGGGGACCTTTCTCGACGGGGAGCTGTTTTTT.

This clonotype occurred many times. The chain joins TRBV4-2 to TRBJ1-6, with 7 bases identical to TRBD1. J was trimmed by 0 bases and V by 0 bases; bases with no gene match: 5. Per germline, CDR1 LGHNA and CDR2 YNFKEQ. The CDR3 is 18 amino acids. The CDR3 DNA reads as TGTGCCAGCAGCCAAGATGGAGGGGGCGGCTCCTATAATTCACCCCTCCACTTT. This codes for CASSQDGGGGSYNSPLHF.

The table lists this clonotype with many counts. The chain uses TRBV5-6 and TRBJ2-1; TRBD2 matches at 12 bases. Germline lookup yields CDR1 SGHDT and CDR2 YYEEEE. Trimming cost V 0 bases and J 0 bases; bases outside gene matches: 1. This CDR3 has 17 residues. Here the CDR3 reads CASSLGLAGASYNEQFF. CDR3 DNA sequence: TGTGCCAGCAGCTTGGGACTAGCGGGGGCCTCCTACAATGAGCAGTTCTTC.

This clonotype has a count of ten or more. The genes are TRBV20-1 and TRBJ1-2; D unclear. The germline V and J ends were trimmed by 1 base and 5 bases, with 8 bases remaining between them. Germline-derived CDR1 and CDR2 are DFQATT and SNEGSKA (reference sequence). This CDR3 contains 12 residues. CDR3 protein: CSARGGFYGYTF. The CDR3 nucleotides are TGCAGTGCTAGAGGCGGTTTTTATGGCTACACCTTC.

This clonotype has more than one count but fewer than ten. V usage is TRBV11-2 and J usage is TRBJ2-1; D tentatively reads TRBD1 or TRBD2 (5 bases each). V lost 0 bases to trimming and J lost 6 bases, with 12 bases between them. The CDR3 runs to 15 residues. CDR1 and CDR2 from the germline V gene are SGHAT and FQNNGV. CDR3 in DNA: TGTGCCAGCAGCTTAGATGGGGGAATGAGCAATGAGCAGTTCTTC. Translated: CASSLDGGMSNEQFF.

This clonotype showed up many times. J is TRBJ1-2 and V is TRBV7-2; the match to TRBD1 covers 8 bases. Germline CDR1 is SGHTA and CDR2 is FQGNSA. Trimming cost V 5 bases and J 6 bases; bases outside gene matches: 5. CDR3 length: 13 residues. The CDR3 coding sequence is TGTGCCAGCAGCAAGGACAGGGCGGATGGCTACACCTTC. It specifies CASSKDRADGYTF. The full variable domain, in which reference TRBV7-2 and TRBJ1-2 provide the parts outside the CDR3, is GAGVSQSPSNKVTEKGKDVELRCDPISGHTALYWYRQSLGQGLEFLIYFQGNSAPDKSGLPSDRFSAERTGGSVSTLTIQRTQQEDSAVYLCASSKDRADGYTFGSGTRLTVV.

CDR3 nucleotides: TGTGCCAGTACTAGCGGGGTCGTCGGCGGGGAGCAGTTCTTC. Its translation: CASTSGVVGGEQFF. This sequence joins TRBV28 and TRBJ2-1; 10 bases align to TRBD2. This CDR3 is 14 amino acids long. After removal of 9 bases from V and 10 bases from J, the junction contained 12 bases not matched to a gene. The germline CDR1 and CDR2 sequences are MDHEN and SYDVKM.

In this sample, this clonotype turned up many times. The chain recombines TRBV7-6 with TRBJ1-1; 7 bases are shared with TRBD1. From germline, CDR1 is SGHVS and CDR2 FNYEAQ. The CDR3 has 16 residues. Losses at the gene ends were 4 bases for V and 0 bases for J; bases not matched to a gene: 8. CDR3 sequence: CASSSIRGEMNTEAFF. CDR3 sequence (DNA): TGTGCCAGCAGCTCGATCAGGGGGGAGATGAACACTGAAGCTTTCTTT.

This clonotype was seen repeatedly, ten times or more. The V gene is TRBV20-1, the J gene TRBJ1-4; D is unresolved. Trimming removed 7 bases from V and 8 bases from J, with 17 bases in between. CDR1 and CDR2 (germline): DFQATT, SNEGSKA (reference sequence). The CDR3 is 13 amino acids. The CDR3 DNA is TGCAGTGTGGAGGCGCCGGATGGGGAAAAACTGTTTTTT. Amino acid sequence: CSVEAPDGEKLFF.

This clonotype has more than one count but fewer than ten. The V and J genes are TRBV18 and TRBJ2-5; D is perhaps TRBD1 (6 bases). CDR3 size: 15 residues. The germline V and J ends were trimmed by 2 bases and 9 bases, with 19 bases remaining between them. CDR1 and CDR2 from the germline V gene are KGHSH and LQKENI. CDR3 in amino acids: CASSPSGTTRRAQYF. The CDR3 nucleotides read TGTGCCAGCTCACCATCCGGGACAACGCGACGAGCCCAGTACTTC.

This clonotype was picked up a small number of times. This sequence joins TRBV7-8 and TRBJ2-7, with unresolved D. The germline V gene encodes CDR1 SGHVS and CDR2 FQNEAQ. This CDR3 has 15 amino acids. With 3 bases removed from V and 1 base from J, the gap between germline ends came to 13 bases. CDR3 in amino acids: CASSLLTRLSYEQYF. CDR3 coding DNA: TGTGCCAGCAGCTTGTTGACGAGGCTTTCCTACGAGCAGTACTTC.

This clonotype was recorded many times. A read error may produce the germline difference seen at one junction end. CDR3 coding DNA: TGTGCCAGCAGCTCATCCTGGGGACAGGCGAGTATCGCCTTC. This encodes CASSSSWGQASIAF. The chain links TRBV7-2 to TRBJ1-2, with 8 nucleotides matching TRBD1. The CDR3 has 14 amino acids. Per the germline V gene, CDR1 is SGHTA and CDR2 is FQGNSA.

In this sample, this clonotype turned up many times. J is TRBJ1-2 and V is TRBV11-2; D uncertain. V lost 0 bases to trimming and J lost 8 bases, with 7 bases between them. CDR1 and CDR2 (germline): SGHAT, FQNNGV. The CDR3 covers 12 residues. In DNA form, the CDR3 reads TGTGCCAGCAGCTTAGAAGGGTACGGCTACACCTTC. Residues: CASSLEGYGYTF.

This clonotype was picked up many times. The V call is TRBV5-1, the J call TRBJ2-3; no firm D call. V was pared by 3 bases and J by 3 bases, with 20 bases between. The CDR3 consists of 17 residues. Looked up from germline, CDR1 is SGHRS and CDR2 is YFSETQ. The CDR3 DNA reads as TGCGCCAGCAGCTCGGCTCTGGCCGCCCCTAGGACAGATACGCAGTATTTT. Translated, it gives CASSSALAAPRTDTQYF.

This clonotype was counted at least ten times. V gene TRBV2 combines with J gene TRBJ2-7, with D maybe TRBD1 (6 bases). The CDR3 totals 13 residues. The germline CDR1 and CDR2 sequences are SNHLY and FYNNEI. V lost 7 bases, J lost 1 base, and 11 bases lay in between. CDR3 loop: CASKRQGSYEQYV. Here the CDR3 DNA reads TGTGCCAGCAAACGTCAGGGGTCCTACGAGCAGTACGTC.

This clonotype was counted ten times or more. The chain uses TRBV15 and TRBJ1-5; D is unresolved. V gave up 1 base and J gave up 6 bases, with 13 bases separating them. The CDR3 spans 15 residues. Per the germline V gene, CDR1 is LNHNV and CDR2 is YYDKDF (reference sequence). CDR3 protein: CATSRVSSGSQPQHF. As DNA, the CDR3 is TGTGCCACCAGCAGAGTGTCCAGCGGTAGTCAGCCCCAGCATTTT.

A few counts support this clonotype. The genes are TRBV7-3 and TRBJ2-5; 9 bases map to TRBD1. Germline V gene data show CDR1 as SGHTA and CDR2 as FQGTGA. The CDR3 runs 15 residues. V was pared by 2 bases and J by 5 bases, with 6 bases of the junction left unmatched. CDR3 region: CASSLDRGTLETQYF. CDR3 DNA sequence: TGTGCCAGCAGCTTAGACAGGGGGACCCTGGAGACCCAGTACTTC.

The table lists this clonotype with a count of one. This sequence joins TRBV3-1 and TRBJ1-2; D is undetermined. The CDR3 extends over 18 amino acids. Germline loops: CDR1 LGHDT, CDR2 YNNKEL (reference sequence). The V and J ends lost 0 bases and 3 bases respectively, with 20 bases between them. The CDR3 loop is CASSQDGGTGYSYYGYTF. The CDR3 DNA follows: TGTGCCAGCAGCCAAGACGGCGGCACCGGGTACTCTTACTATGGCTACACCTTC.

This clonotype appeared a few times. This chain links TRBV5-6 with TRBJ2-7, with 11 bases lining up with TRBD2. In germline, CDR1 is SGHDT, CDR2 YYEEEE. Losses at the gene ends were 4 bases for V and 3 bases for J; bases not matched to a gene: 6. CDR3 length: 15 residues. As DNA, the CDR3 is TGTGCCAGCAGCCCCGGACTAGCGGGTCACTACGAGCAGTACGTC. It is translated as CASSPGLAGHYEQYV.

In this sample, this clonotype turned up many times. The genes are TRBV11-3 and TRBJ2-7, with D uncertain. The CDR3 sequence is 15 residues long. Trimming cost V 5 bases and J 0 bases, with 14 bases left between them. Germline V gene data show CDR1 as SGHNT and CDR2 as YENEEA. DNA for the CDR3: TGTGCCAGCAGCCCAGGACCCATCTCCTCCTACGAGCAGTACTTC. Translating it yields CASSPGPISSYEQYF.

This clonotype was detected ten times or more. The chain has TRBV5-1 and TRBJ1-1; D call uncertain. V was cut by 4 bases and J by 5 bases, with 12 bases left in between. The CDR3 runs to 13 residues. In germline, CDR1 is SGHRS, CDR2 YFSETQ. The CDR3 is CASSRGVDTEAFF. The CDR3 DNA sequence: TGCGCCAGCAGCCGCGGGGTCGATACTGAAGCTTTCTTT.

This clonotype was seen many times. V gene TRBV27 combines with J gene TRBJ1-2; TRBD1 matches at 7 bases. The CDR3 loop spans 14 amino acids. V lost 5 bases and J lost 3; bases outside the gene matches: 6. Germline V gene sequence: CDR1 MNHEY, CDR2 SMNVEV (reference sequence). The CDR3 loop reads CASSPLTGYYGYTF. The CDR3 bases are TGTGCCAGCAGTCCATTGACAGGGTACTATGGCTACACCTTC.

This clonotype was detected many times. The chain recombines TRBV4-2 with TRBJ2-3, with TRBD2 matching 7 bases. The CDR3 runs to 15 residues. CDR1 and CDR2 from the germline V gene are LGHNA and YNFKEQ. J gave up 1 base and V 0 bases, and 1 base lay outside the gene matches. CDR3 protein: CASSQDRGGTDTQYF. As DNA, the CDR3 is TGTGCCAGCAGCCAAGATCGGGGGGGCACAGATACGCAGTATTTT.

In this sample, this clonotype turned up many times. The chain couples TRBV24-1 to TRBJ1-2, with unresolved D. Germline CDR1 KGHDR, CDR2 SFDVKD. The CDR3 has 15 residues. V was cut by 1 base and J by 8 bases, with 16 bases left in between. The CDR3 is CATSDLRGSGWGYTF. The DNA for the CDR3 is TGTGCCACCAGTGATTTACGAGGTTCTGGCTGGGGCTACACCTTC.

The chain joins TRBV7-9 to TRBJ2-1; the match to TRBD2 covers 8 bases. The CDR3 covers 16 residues. With 5 bases clipped from V and 4 bases from J, the junction kept 10 bases outside the gene matches. Germline lookup yields CDR1 SEHNR and CDR2 FQNEAQ (reference sequence). CDR3 sequence (DNA): TGTGCCAGCAGCCCGCGGGGAGCGGGAGAGTACAATGAGCAGTTCTTC. This translates into CASSPRGAGEYNEQFF.